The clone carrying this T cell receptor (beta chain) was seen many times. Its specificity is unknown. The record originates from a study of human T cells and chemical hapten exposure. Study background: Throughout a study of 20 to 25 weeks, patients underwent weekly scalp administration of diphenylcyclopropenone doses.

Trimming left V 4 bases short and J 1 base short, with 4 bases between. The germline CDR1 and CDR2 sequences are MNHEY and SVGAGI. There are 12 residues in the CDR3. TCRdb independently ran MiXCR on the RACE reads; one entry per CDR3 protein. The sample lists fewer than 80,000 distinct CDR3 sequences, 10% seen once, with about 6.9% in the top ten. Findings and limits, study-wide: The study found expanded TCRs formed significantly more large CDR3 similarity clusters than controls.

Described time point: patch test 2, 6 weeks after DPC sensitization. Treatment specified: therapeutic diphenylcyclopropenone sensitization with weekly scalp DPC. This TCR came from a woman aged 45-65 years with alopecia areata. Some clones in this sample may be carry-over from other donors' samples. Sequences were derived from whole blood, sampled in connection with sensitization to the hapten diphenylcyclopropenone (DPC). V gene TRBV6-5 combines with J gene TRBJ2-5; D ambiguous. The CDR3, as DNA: TGTGCCAGCAGTTCATCCCAAGAGACCCAGTACTTC. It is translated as CASSSSQETQYF.